What follows are 2 T cell receptor beta chains derived from one specimen sequenced in a study of control samples from healthy donors and cancer patients. Repertoires were generated with immunoSEQ multiplex PCR, while TCRdb's copy carries only in-frame clones and drops some. The sample includes over 85,000 clones, about 90% of them seen just once. Sequencing was carried out using blood. The receptors here all came from a woman between 18 and 30 years old in good health.

This chain joins TRBV11-2 and TRBJ2-3, with D hard to call. The CDR3 loop spans 15 amino acids. V was cut by 6 bases and J by 1 base, with 14 bases left in between. Germline V gene data show CDR1 as SGHAT and CDR2 as FQNNGV. CDR3 DNA: TGTGCCAGCAGACGTGCCTTTCGGGGCACAGATACGCAGTATTTT. Protein product: CASRRAFRGTDTQYF.

The CDR3 loop is CASSETSGRAAGELFF. CDR3 nucleotides: TGTGCCAGCAGCGAGACTAGCGGGAGAGCGGCCGGGGAGCTGTTTTTT. The rearrangement joins TRBV7-2 to TRBJ2-2; 12 nucleotides match TRBD2. Trimming cost V 5 bases and J 6 bases; bases outside gene matches: 7. CDR3 length: 16 residues. Germline V gene lookup returns CDR1 SGHTA and CDR2 FQGNSA.